The 30 T cell receptor beta chains reported below all come from one sample, sequenced in a study of T-cell memory formation after mild COVID-19. MiXCR, applied by TCRdb to the 5' RACE reads, yields one record per CDR3 protein. Here the sample spans approximately 580,000 distinct CDR3 sequences, about a fifth being singletons. Sample: PBMCs or a T cell subset sorted from them (not recorded which). The receptors were gathered from an adult woman who had mild COVID-19 (a few samples of this study predate the infection). Cell type and time point are not known.

This clonotype was picked up a small number of times. V and J are TRBV5-1 and TRBJ1-3; D remains ambiguous. Germline V gene data show CDR1 as SGHRS and CDR2 as YFSETQ. Trimming took off 0 bases at V and 2 bases at J, with 6 bases between the two ends. The CDR3 has 14 residues. CDR3 residues: CASSLADAGNTIYF. CDR3 in DNA: TGCGCCAGCAGCTTGGCGGACGCTGGAAACACCATATATTTT.

DNA of the CDR3: TGTGCCAGCAGTGAAATAGCTAGCGGGAGAAGTGAGCAGTTCTTC. It yields the protein CASSEIASGRSEQFF. The chain joins TRBV25-1 to TRBJ2-1; 10 bases line up with TRBD2. The junction had 7 bases not matched to a gene; V was cut back by 2 bases and J by 9 bases. This CDR3 has 15 residues. Germline CDR1 reads MGHDK; CDR2 reads SYGVNS.

V is TRBV29-1 and J is TRBJ2-3; D is ambiguous. V gave up 3 bases and J gave up 4 bases, with 14 bases separating them. Germline CDR1 and CDR2: SQVTM and ANQGSEA. The CDR3 is 14 amino acids. The CDR3: CSVEYYLKSDTQYF. The CDR3 DNA reads TGCAGCGTTGAGTACTACCTCAAGTCAGATACGCAGTATTTT.

The J gene is TRBJ2-2, the V gene TRBV20-1; 9 bases match TRBD2. Germline V gene sequence: CDR1 DFQATT, CDR2 SNEGSKA (reference sequence). This CDR3 has 17 amino acids. The ends lost 1 base at V and 1 base at J; junction bases unmatched: 7. This chain's CDR3 is CSARANGAGGNTGELFF. The CDR3 DNA sequence: TGCAGTGCTAGAGCCAACGGAGCGGGGGGGAACACCGGGGAGCTGTTTTTT.

V usage is TRBV18 and J usage is TRBJ2-7, with 11 bases aligning to TRBD1. Germline V gene sequence: CDR1 KGHSH, CDR2 LQKENI. The CDR3 is 15 residues long. The V and J ends lost 5 bases and 5 bases, in that order; junction bases with no gene match: 8. The CDR3, as DNA: TGTGCCAGCTCATATCTCGGACAGGGGGCTAACGAGCAGTACTTC. This encodes CASSYLGQGANEQYF.

This clonotype was found many times. The CDR3 bases are TGCAGCGTGCTAACACCAGGGTTCTACGAGCAGTACTTC. As protein: CSVLTPGFYEQYF. The chain combines TRBV29-1 with TRBJ2-7; maybe TRBD1 (5 bases). Germline loops: CDR1 SQVTM, CDR2 ANQGSEA. V lost 6 bases and J lost 3, with 15 bases in between. The CDR3 has 13 amino acids.

This chain connects TRBV27 to TRBJ1-1; D remains ambiguous. Trimming shortened V by 2 bases and J by 6 bases, and 16 bases separated the two germline ends. The germline V gene has CDR1 MNHEY and CDR2 SMNVEV (reference sequence). The length of the CDR3 is 15 residues. In DNA form, the CDR3 reads TGTGCCAGCAGTTTAATCGGGCGGAGCTTAGCTGAAGCTTTCTTT. Translated, it gives CASSLIGRSLAEAFF.

The chain links TRBV30 to TRBJ2-3, with no clear D. The V end was cut by 1 base, the J end by 7 bases, with 18 bases between. Germline V CDR1 and CDR2: GTSNPN, SVGIG (reference sequence). The CDR3 is 15 residues long. The CDR3 protein is CAWSGFWSVENTQYF. As DNA, the CDR3 is TGTGCCTGGAGTGGATTTTGGTCGGTTGAGAATACGCAGTATTTT.

J is TRBJ2-4 and V is TRBV29-1; no clear D. V gave up 5 bases and J gave up 0 bases, with 14 bases separating them. From germline, CDR1 is SQVTM and CDR2 ANQGSEA. This CDR3 has 15 amino acids. The DNA of the CDR3 is TGCAGCGTTACTCATAGACTTCTAGCCAAAAACATTCAGTACTTC. It translates to CSVTHRLLAKNIQYF. Looking up the rest from reference TRBV29-1 and TRBJ2-4 gives the full variable domain: SAVISQKPSRDICQRGTSLTIQCQVDSQVTMMFWYRQQPGQSLTLIATANQGSEATYESGFVIDKFPISRPNLTFSTLTVSNMSPEDSSIYLCSVTHRLLAKNIQYFGAGTRLSVL.

This clonotype was observed many times. V is TRBV2 and J is TRBJ2-1; D unresolved. This CDR3 has 15 residues. V lost 0 bases, J lost 0 bases, and 6 bases lay in between. Germline CDR1 and CDR2: SNHLY and FYNNEI. The DNA of the CDR3 is TGTGCCAGCAGTGAAGCGGGTAGCTCCTACAATGAGCAGTTCTTC. This gives the protein CASSEAGSSYNEQFF.

This clonotype was detected only a few times. The chain carries TRBV7-8 and TRBJ2-1, with TRBD2 matching 7 bases. Unmatched junction bases numbered 8, after V lost 4 bases and J lost 5 bases. The germline V gene encodes CDR1 SGHVS and CDR2 FQNEAQ. The CDR3 consists of 15 residues. The CDR3 protein is CASSSTSGGDNEQFF. The DNA for the CDR3 is TGTGCCAGCAGCTCAACCTCTGGGGGGGACAATGAGCAGTTCTTC.

The genes are TRBV6-5 and TRBJ2-1, with D hard to call. Deletions cut 10 bases from V and 10 bases from J, with 20 bases between. Per the germline V gene, CDR1 is MNHEY and CDR2 is SVGAGI. This CDR3 comprises 13 residues. The CDR3, as DNA: TGTGCCACTAGACCCACGGGCTCCACAGAGCAGTTCTTC. This sequence encodes CATRPTGSTEQFF.

This clonotype was recorded a few times. This chain uses TRBV12-3 or TRBV12-4 with TRBJ2-3; no definite D call. This CDR3 is built from 11 residues. V was clipped by 8 bases and J by 6 bases, with 9 bases between them. The CDR3 DNA follows: TGTGCCAGCGCCCTGGGGGATACGCAGTATTTT. Residues: CASALGDTQYF.

The chain employs TRBV12-3 or TRBV12-4 and TRBJ1-5; 7 bases fit TRBD1. The CDR3 runs to 15 residues. Losses at the gene ends were 6 bases for V and 1 base for J; bases not matched to a gene: 6. The CDR3 nucleotides read TGTGCCAGCAGCCCCCTGGGACAGAGCAATCAGCCCCAGCATTTT. Amino acids: CASSPLGQSNQPQHF.

This clonotype has at least ten counts. This sequence joins TRBV15 and TRBJ1-5; TRBD1 is a possible D gene (6 bases). The CDR3 extends over 15 amino acids. V was shortened by 0 bases and J by 6 bases, with 12 bases between the two germline ends. Per the germline V gene, CDR1 is LNHNV and CDR2 is YYDKDF (reference sequence). For the CDR3, the DNA is TGTGCCACCAGCAGAGATCGGGGGGGCGGTCAGCCCCAGCATTTT. It codes for CATSRDRGGGQPQHF.

This clonotype was recorded many times. The chain joins TRBV7-9 to TRBJ2-3; TRBD2 matches at 10 bases. V shed 6 bases and J 11 bases; nucleotides not matched to a gene: 14. This CDR3 is 15 amino acids long. The germline V gene has CDR1 SEHNR and CDR2 FQNEAQ (reference sequence). The DNA for the CDR3 is TGTGCCAGCAGTCCGACCGGACTAGCGGACAGATGGCAGTATTTT. Translation gives CASSPTGLADRWQYF.

The chain links TRBV12-3 or TRBV12-4 to TRBJ2-5; possibly TRBD2 for D (5 bases). Trimming cost V 6 bases and J 6 bases, with 14 bases left between them. The CDR3 is made up of 13 amino acids. The CDR3 sequence is CASSAGGVKTQYF. The CDR3 DNA reads as TGTGCCAGCAGCGCGGGTGGGGTAAAGACCCAGTACTTC.

The gene calls are TRBV27 and TRBJ2-5, with D perhaps assigned TRBD1 or TRBD2 (5 bases each). V dropped 3 bases and J dropped 1 base, with 15 bases sitting between them. There are 16 residues in the CDR3. Germline V gene lookup returns CDR1 MNHEY and CDR2 SMNVEV (reference sequence). The CDR3 DNA follows: TGTGCCAGCAGTTTCGTATACGGGGCCTCCCAAGAGACCCAGTACTTC. It codes for CASSFVYGASQETQYF.

This clonotype was found many times. The chain uses TRBV7-9 and TRBJ2-3; 12 bases align to TRBD2. The trim removed 5 bases at V and 8 bases at J, leaving 14 bases unmatched. Germline V gives CDR1 SEHNR, CDR2 FQNEAQ (reference sequence). CDR3 length: 17 amino acids. The CDR3 DNA sequence: TGTGCCAGCAGCGTCTCACCGGGACTAGCGGGCCCCCGTACGCAGTATTTT. Translated, it gives CASSVSPGLAGPRTQYF. Looking up the rest from reference TRBV7-9 and TRBJ2-3 gives the full variable domain: DTGVSQNPRHKITKRGQNVTFRCDPISEHNRLYWYRQTLGQGPEFLTYFQNEAQLEKSRLLSDRFSAERPKGSFSTLEIQRTEQGDSAMYLCASSVSPGLAGPRTQYFGPGTRLTVL.

This clonotype was observed a few times. The chain employs TRBV11-1 and TRBJ2-7; possible D gene TRBD1, 5 bases. The ends were cut back, 6 bases at V and 0 bases at J, with 15 bases in the middle. CDR1 is SGHAT, CDR2 FQDESV, per germline (reference sequence). The CDR3 extends over 15 amino acids. CDR3 nucleotides: TGTGCCAGCAGATTTAGGGGTACCTACTCCTACGAGCAGTACTTC. Its translation: CASRFRGTYSYEQYF. The full variable domain, in which reference TRBV11-1 and TRBJ2-7 provide the parts outside the CDR3, is EAEVAQSPRYKITEKSQAVAFWCDPISGHATLYWYRQILGQGPELLVQFQDESVVDDSQLPKDRFSAERLKGVDSTLKIQPAELGDSAMYLCASRFRGTYSYEQYFGPGTRLTVT.

This clonotype showed up just a few times. This chain joins TRBV15 and TRBJ1-1; perhaps TRBD1 as D (5 bases). The CDR3 is made up of 14 amino acids. V was cut by 4 bases and J by 4 bases, with 13 bases left in between. CDR1 is LNHNV and CDR2 is YYDKDF in the germline V gene (reference sequence). The CDR3: CATSIIEGTTEAFF. CDR3 DNA: TGTGCCACCAGCATTATCGAGGGGACCACTGAAGCTTTCTTT.

The chain has TRBV29-1 and TRBJ2-6; no firm D call. The CDR3 spans 18 residues. Germline V CDR1 and CDR2: SQVTM, ANQGSEA. The ends were cut back, 2 bases at V and 1 base at J, with 18 bases in the middle. The CDR3 nucleotides are TGCAGCGTTGAATGGGCGGCGGACCTGGGGTCTGGGGCCAACGTCCTGACTTTC. Amino acid sequence: CSVEWAADLGSGANVLTF.

This clonotype was seen a few times. One end of the junction varies from germline; a read error may be responsible. V usage is TRBV7-7 and J usage is TRBJ2-3; D is ambiguous. Germline V gene sequence: CDR1 SSHAT, CDR2 FNYEAQ (reference sequence). This CDR3 has 13 amino acids. CDR3 bases: TGTGCTAGCAGCTTAGAGGCAGCAGATACGCAGTATTTT. Translation gives CASSLEAADTQYF.

This clonotype was observed a few times. The V call is TRBV5-1, the J call TRBJ1-2; tentatively, D is TRBD1 (6 bases). The germline V gene encodes CDR1 SGHRS and CDR2 YFSETQ. Trimming removed 4 bases from V and 0 bases from J, with 13 bases in between. CDR3 length: 15 residues. The CDR3 region is CASSPRTVPNYGYTF. CDR3 sequence (DNA): TGCGCCAGCAGCCCTAGGACAGTACCTAACTATGGCTACACCTTC. Looking up the rest from reference TRBV5-1 and TRBJ1-2 gives the full variable domain: KAGVTQTPRYLIKTRGQQVTLSCSPISGHRSVSWYQQTPGQGLQFLFEYFSETQRNKGNFPGRFSGRQFSNSRSEMNVSTLELGDSALYLCASSPRTVPNYGYTFGSGTRLTVV.

The CDR3 nucleotides read TGTGCCAGTAGTATAGATCGCCGAGGGGAGGATACGCAGTATTTT. It specifies CASSIDRRGEDTQYF. V and J are TRBV19 and TRBJ2-3; D possibly uses TRBD1 or TRBD2 (5 bases each). The germline V gene encodes CDR1 LNHDA and CDR2 SQIVND (reference sequence). The CDR3 is 15 residues long. V lost 0 bases, J lost 6 bases, and 13 bases lay in between. Supplemented by reference TRBV19 and TRBJ2-3, the full variable domain reads DGGITQSPKYLFRKEGQNVTLSCEQNLNHDAMYWYRQDPGQGLRLIYYSQIVNDFQKGDIAEGYSVSREKKESFPLTVTSAQKNPTAFYLCASSIDRRGEDTQYFGPGTRLTVL.

This clonotype was detected a few times. The chain carries TRBV18 and TRBJ2-3, with 13 bases aligning to TRBD2. The CDR3 has 16 amino acids. Germline CDR1 KGHSH, CDR2 LQKENI. V was pared by 4 bases and J by 3 bases, with 4 bases of the junction left unmatched. CDR3 coding DNA: TGTGCCAGCTCACTCCGGACTAGCGGGGGAACAGATACGCAGTATTTT. This sequence encodes CASSLRTSGGTDTQYF.

This clonotype was seen a handful of times. The chain has TRBV7-2 and TRBJ2-1; D is perhaps TRBD1 or TRBD2 (5 bases each). This CDR3 has 14 residues. Germline loops: CDR1 SGHTA, CDR2 FQGNSA. V was clipped by 3 bases and J by 6 bases, with 12 bases between them. CDR3 protein: CASSLGEQINEQFF. CDR3 in DNA: TGTGCCAGCAGCTTGGGGGAGCAGATCAATGAGCAGTTCTTC.

The rearrangement joins TRBV6-2 or TRBV6-3 to TRBJ2-1; D is unclear. Trimming cost V 4 bases and J 10 bases, with 11 bases left between them. This CDR3 comprises 12 residues. From germline, CDR1 is MNHEY and CDR2 SVGEGT. The CDR3 sequence: CASSLGPREQFF. CDR3 in DNA: TGTGCCAGCAGTTTGGGCCCACGGGAGCAGTTCTTC.

In this sample, this clonotype turned up a few times. This chain links TRBV12-3 or TRBV12-4 with TRBJ2-1, with TRBD2 as a possible D gene (5 bases). This CDR3 has 14 residues. Trimming shortened V by 3 bases and J by 9 bases, and 15 bases separated the two germline ends. The DNA of the CDR3 is TGTGCCAGCAGTTTCCTCACCCCGGGATCTGAGCAGTTCTTC. Translation: CASSFLTPGSEQFF.

This clonotype has a count of ten or more. This chain joins TRBV12-3 or TRBV12-4 and TRBJ2-7; 9 nucleotides line up with TRBD1. The CDR3 runs to 14 residues. The V and J ends lost 6 bases and 6 bases, in that order; junction bases with no gene match: 9. CDR3 in amino acids: CASSIQGAAGEQYF. The CDR3 DNA reads as TGTGCCAGCAGCATACAGGGGGCTGCGGGCGAGCAGTACTTC.